Sequencing of this T cell receptor beta chain was carried out in a study of cytomegalovirus exposure and HLA in healthy donors. This clone was seen just once. V gave up 0 bases and J gave up 0 bases, with 12 bases separating them. Germline CDR1 SGHKS, CDR2 YYEKEE (reference sequence). CDR3 length: 16 residues. PCR primers comprised 60 Vbeta and 13 Jbeta primers. The data were produced by immunoSEQ multiplex PCR, yet TCRdb's version contains in-frame clones alone and is incomplete. The sample comprises around 69,000 clones, about 70% of which are singletons, and around 9.7% rests with the top ten. The receptor's source is a woman between 45 and 60 years old in good health and CMV-seropositive. Specimen: PBMCs. The chain carries TRBV5-5 and TRBJ1-1; tentatively, D is TRBD1 (6 bases). The CDR3: CASSLGGGWMNTEAFF. DNA of the CDR3: TGTGCCAGCAGCTTGGGGGGGGGCTGGATGAACACTGAAGCTTTCTTT. Combining the CDR3 with reference TRBV5-5 and TRBJ1-1 gives the whole variable domain DAGVTQSPTHLIKTRGQQVTLRCSPISGHKSVSWYQQVLGQGPQFIFQYYEKEERGRGNFPDRFSARQFPNYSSELNVNALLLGDSALYLCASSLGGGWMNTEAFFGQGTRLTVV.